Given below is one T cell receptor beta chain in context. This clone's antigen is unknown. Base-call qualities are not available, and no considerably larger clone is one nucleotide away. The immunoSEQ Assay, a bias-controlled multiplex PCR, was used to amplify TCRbeta CDR3 regions from genomic DNA. Turning to the authors' computational methods: The number of nucleated cells in each sample was estimated by amplification of reference gene primers within the assay. Sequence reads were collapsed and filtered to measure the absolute abundance of every unique TCRbeta CDR3 rearrangement. For each sample, productive Simpson clonality was calculated as the square root of Simpson's diversity index over productive rearrangements. TCRdb mirrors the immuneACCESS table, restricted to in-frame sequences. Some clones are absent from its copies; in checked studies, under half trace to an unresolved V gene, and the reason for the others is unknown. V, J and clone size are those of that table, while D and trimming were read from the DNA. The sample table holds about 360,000 clones, of which more than 75% were seen once. 1.3% of the sample is taken by the ten largest.

This entry comes from a study of blood T cell repertoires in COVID-19 (dated by TCRdb to 2020 to 2022). Context from the whole study: Samples covering the acute and convalescent phases of COVID-19 were provided by collaborators in the United States, Italy and Spain. The repertoires were released in a freely available public database intended as a resource for research on the immune response to SARS-CoV-2. Deeply sampled blood TCRbeta repertoires from subjects exposed to, actively infected with, or recovered from COVID-19 were included in the dataset. Where available, HLA class I and class II types were obtained from metadata supplied by the sample provider rather than from assay-based typing. The samples were drawn from the first 160 participants of the ongoing ImmuneRACE study and from 950 to 1,500 subjects provided by 6 global collaborators. The prospective study material was composed of cDNA or gDNA derived from T cells, B-cell-depleted T cells, or PBMCs. The sample metadata nearly always contained a de-identified subject ID, COVID-19 status, age in years and sex.

V loses 6 bases at its end and J loses 5 bases; junction bases beyond the gene matches: 7. Per the germline V gene, MNHEY is the CDR1 and SVGEGT is the CDR2. CDR3 length: 14 amino acids, cysteine to phenylalanine. Only the CDR3 DNA is retained, 42 bases long and in frame from the first base. In the prospective study, participants were about 18 to 89 years old, resided in approximately 25 geographic areas of the United States, and were enrolled through a virtual design. In the prospective study, participants were assigned to cohorts based on the clinical history participants reported in a screening survey and a study questionnaire. ImmuneRACE Cohort 3 recovered participants were defined by two consecutive negative NP/OP PCR tests, healthcare professional clearance, or symptom resolution. In the prospective study, mobile phlebotomists collected whole blood, serum and a nasopharyngeal or oropharyngeal swab from each participant. Prospective study participants could optionally give additional blood draws and questionnaires over an approximately 2-month period. Before DNA extraction, prospective study blood samples were shipped either frozen or at room temperature.

Study-wide findings and limitations: The quantity of clinical and demographic metadata differed by source and by participant and was supplied without curation.

The sequence was obtained from a man aged 25-45 years who had recovered from COVID-19. The source material was PBMCs or T cells enriched from blood (not recorded which). Recombination connected TRBV6-2 or TRBV6-3 to TRBJ2-7, and 10 bases in between align with TRBD2. The CDR3 here reads CASSPLAGTDEQYF. The bases are TGTGCCAGCAGCCCACTAGCGGGGACCGACGAGCAGTACTTC.